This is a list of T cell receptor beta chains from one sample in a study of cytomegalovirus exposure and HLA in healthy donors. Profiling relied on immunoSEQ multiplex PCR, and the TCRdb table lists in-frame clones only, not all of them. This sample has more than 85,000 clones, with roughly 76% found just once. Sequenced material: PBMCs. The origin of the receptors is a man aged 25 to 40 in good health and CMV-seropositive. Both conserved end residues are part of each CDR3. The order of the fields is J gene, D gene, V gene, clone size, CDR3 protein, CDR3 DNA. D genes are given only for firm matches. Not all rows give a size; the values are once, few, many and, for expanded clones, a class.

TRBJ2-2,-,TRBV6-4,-,CASSARQAGELFF,TGTGCCAGCAGTGCCCGACAGGCCGGGGAGCTGTTTTTT
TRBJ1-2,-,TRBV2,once,CASSPTAYGYTF,TGTGCCAGCAGTCCAACAGCCTATGGCTACACCTTC
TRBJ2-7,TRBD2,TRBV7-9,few,CASSLTDGGAPYEQYF,TGTGCCAGCAGCTTAACGGACGGGGGGGCCCCCTACGAGCAGTACTTC
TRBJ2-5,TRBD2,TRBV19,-,CASSPGLSGGAGETQYF,TGTGCCAGTAGCCCGGGACTGAGCGGGGGGGCCGGTGAGACCCAGTACTTC
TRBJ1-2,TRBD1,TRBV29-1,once,CSVSIRDRERGNYGYTF,TGCAGCGTATCAATCCGGGACAGGGAGAGGGGGAACTATGGCTACACCTTC
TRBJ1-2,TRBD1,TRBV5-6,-,CASSLGTGGSGYTF,TGTGCCAGCAGCTTGGGAACAGGGGGAAGCGGCTACACCTTC
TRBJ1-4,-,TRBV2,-,CASSGWGGEKLFF,TGTGCCAGCAGTGGCTGGGGGGGTGAAAAACTGTTTTTT
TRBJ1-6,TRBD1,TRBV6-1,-,CASSSDRVEYSPLHF,TGTGCCAGCAGTTCGGACAGGGTAGAGTATTCACCCCTCCACTTT
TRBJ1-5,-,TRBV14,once,CASSQVSGQPQHF,TGTGCCAGCAGCCAAGTTTCCGGTCAGCCCCAGCATTTT
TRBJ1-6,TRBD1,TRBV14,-,CASSQGTGGNSPLHF,TGTGCCAGCAGCCAAGGGACAGGGGGTAATTCACCCCTCCACTTT
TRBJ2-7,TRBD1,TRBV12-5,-,CASGLWPNRGDSHEQYF,TGTGCTAGTGGTTTGTGGCCAAACAGGGGTGATAGCCACGAGCAGTACTTC
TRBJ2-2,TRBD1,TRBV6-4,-,CASRPSFTGGVTGELFF,TGTGCCAGCAGGCCCTCTTTCACAGGGGGAGTGACCGGGGAGCTGTTTTTT
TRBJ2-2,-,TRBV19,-,CASSQGNTGELFF,TGTGCCAGTAGTCAGGGGAACACCGGGGAGCTGTTTTTT
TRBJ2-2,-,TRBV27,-,CASSLRQVGRTGELFF,TGTGCCAGCAGTTTGAGACAGGTGGGTCGCACCGGGGAGCTGTTTTTT
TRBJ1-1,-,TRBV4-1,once,CASSPAGGGDGEAFF,TGCGCCAGCAGCCCGGCGGGGGGAGGGGATGGTGAAGCTTTCTTT
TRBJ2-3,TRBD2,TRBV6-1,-,CASSEPGTSGGSSTDTQYF,TGTGCCAGCAGTGAACCCGGGACTAGCGGGGGCTCTAGCACAGATACGCAGTATTTT
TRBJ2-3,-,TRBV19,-,CASSIWGLSTDTQYF,TGTGCCAGTAGTATATGGGGACTTAGCACAGATACGCAGTATTTT
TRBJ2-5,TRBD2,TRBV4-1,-,CASSQEGLAALETQYF,TGCGCCAGCAGCCAAGAGGGGCTAGCGGCACTAGAGACCCAGTACTTC
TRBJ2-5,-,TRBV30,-,CAWSPQQSGNKYF,TGTGCCTGGAGTCCGCAGCAGTCCGGGAATAAGTACTTC
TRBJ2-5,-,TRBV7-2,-,CASSLSGRETQYF,TGTGCCAGCAGCCTCTCGGGGAGAGAGACCCAGTACTTC
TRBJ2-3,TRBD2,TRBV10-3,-,CAISELGLADVRDTQYF,TGTGCCATCAGTGAGCTGGGACTAGCGGACGTCAGGGATACGCAGTATTTT
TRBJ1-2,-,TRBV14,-,CASSQKQGGGYTF,TGTGCCAGCAGCCAAAAACAGGGTGGGGGCTACACCTTC
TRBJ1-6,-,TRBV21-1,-,CASSKGGQSAGNSPLHF,TGTGCCAGCAGCAAAGGGGGACAGTCCGCGGGTAATTCACCCCTCCACTTT